This TCR beta chain comes out of a study of blood T cell repertoires in COVID-19. Clones were sequenced by immunoSEQ multiplex PCR, and TCRdb holds only the in-frame ones, with some missing. The sample consists of some 100,000 clones, around nine tenths of them appearing once. The CDR3 runs to 13 residues. Trimming removed 4 bases from V and 5 bases from J, with 11 bases in between. This chain links TRBV12-3 or TRBV12-4 with TRBJ1-1; D remains ambiguous. Material for sequencing was peripheral blood. The receptor's source is a woman in her 70s with acute or convalescent COVID-19. This CDR3 is CASSSDSGTEAFF. CDR3 in DNA: TGTGCCAGCAGTTCCGACTCGGGTACTGAAGCTTTCTTT.